A single T cell receptor beta chain is shown here with its context. Its target is not known. 5'RACE with constant-segment primers yielded barcoded, UMI-tagged TCR alpha and TCR beta cDNA libraries. Using its own MiXCR run on the 5' RACE reads, TCRdb lists one record per CDR3 protein. Of about 160,000 distinct CDR3 sequences detected, 30% to 35% appear once; the ten largest clones hold approximately 12%. These data are taken from a study of T-cell memory formation after mild COVID-19. The CDR3 extends over 14 amino acids. CDR1 and CDR2 (germline): MNHNS, SASEGT. V was cut by 7 bases and J by 2 bases, with 13 bases left in between. Study-wide points: Day 37-peaking second-wave clones had unconfirmed SARS-CoV-2 specificity. Contracting clones, day 15 to 85, had balanced CD4/CD8, and later expanders favored CD4+. CD4+ contracting clones lay mainly in CM and EM, CD8+ ones in EMRA.

Sequencing was performed on PBMCs or a T cell subset sorted from them (not recorded which). This chain uses TRBV6-1 with TRBJ2-3; weak D call: TRBD1 (6 bases). The clonotype comes from an adult woman who had mild COVID-19 (a few samples of this study predate the infection). Cell type and time point are not known. CDR3 region: CASKAQGHTDTQYF. The CDR3 coding sequence is TGTGCCAGCAAAGCACAGGGCCACACAGATACGCAGTATTTT.